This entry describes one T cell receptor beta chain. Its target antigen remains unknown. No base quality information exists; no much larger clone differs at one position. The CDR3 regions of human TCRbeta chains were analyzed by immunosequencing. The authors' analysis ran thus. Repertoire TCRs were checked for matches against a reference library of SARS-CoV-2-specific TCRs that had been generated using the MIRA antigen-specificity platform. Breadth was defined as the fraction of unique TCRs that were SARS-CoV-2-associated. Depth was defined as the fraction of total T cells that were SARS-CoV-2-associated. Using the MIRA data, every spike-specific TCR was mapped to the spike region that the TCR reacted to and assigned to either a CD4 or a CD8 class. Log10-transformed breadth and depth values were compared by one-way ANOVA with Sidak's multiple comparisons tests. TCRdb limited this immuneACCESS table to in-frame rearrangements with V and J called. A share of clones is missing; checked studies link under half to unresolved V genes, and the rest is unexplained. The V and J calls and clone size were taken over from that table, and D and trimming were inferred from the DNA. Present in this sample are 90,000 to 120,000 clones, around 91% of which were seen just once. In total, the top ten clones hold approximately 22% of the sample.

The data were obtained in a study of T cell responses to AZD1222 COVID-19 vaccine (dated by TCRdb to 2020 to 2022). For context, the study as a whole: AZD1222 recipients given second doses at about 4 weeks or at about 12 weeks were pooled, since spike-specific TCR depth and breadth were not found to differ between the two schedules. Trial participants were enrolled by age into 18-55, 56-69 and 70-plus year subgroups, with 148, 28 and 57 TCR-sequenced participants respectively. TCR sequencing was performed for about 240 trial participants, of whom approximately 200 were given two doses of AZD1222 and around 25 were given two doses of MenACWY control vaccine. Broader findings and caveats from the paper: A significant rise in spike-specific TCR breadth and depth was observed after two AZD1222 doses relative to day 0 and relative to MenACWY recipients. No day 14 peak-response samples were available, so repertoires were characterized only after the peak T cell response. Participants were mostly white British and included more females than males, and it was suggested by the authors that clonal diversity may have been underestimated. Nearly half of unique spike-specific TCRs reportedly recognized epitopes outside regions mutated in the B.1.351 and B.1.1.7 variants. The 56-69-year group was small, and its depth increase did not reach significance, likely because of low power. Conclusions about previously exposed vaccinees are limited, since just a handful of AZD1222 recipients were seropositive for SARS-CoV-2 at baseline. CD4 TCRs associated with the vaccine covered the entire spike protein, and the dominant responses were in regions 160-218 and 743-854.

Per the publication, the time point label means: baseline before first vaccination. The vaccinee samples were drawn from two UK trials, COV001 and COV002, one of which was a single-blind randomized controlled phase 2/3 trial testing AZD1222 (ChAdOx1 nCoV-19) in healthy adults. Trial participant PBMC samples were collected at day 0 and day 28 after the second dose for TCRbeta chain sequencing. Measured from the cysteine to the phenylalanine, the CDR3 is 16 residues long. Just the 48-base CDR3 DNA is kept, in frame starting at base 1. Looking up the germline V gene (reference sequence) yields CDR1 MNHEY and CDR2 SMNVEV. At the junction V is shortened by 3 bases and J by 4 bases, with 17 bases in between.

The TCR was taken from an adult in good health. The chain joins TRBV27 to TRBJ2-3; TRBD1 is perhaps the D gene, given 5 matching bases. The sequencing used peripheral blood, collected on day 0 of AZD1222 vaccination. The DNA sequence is TGTGCCAGCAGTTTCTATCAGGGAAGTCTACCAGATACGCAGTATTTT. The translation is CASSFYQGSLPDTQYF.